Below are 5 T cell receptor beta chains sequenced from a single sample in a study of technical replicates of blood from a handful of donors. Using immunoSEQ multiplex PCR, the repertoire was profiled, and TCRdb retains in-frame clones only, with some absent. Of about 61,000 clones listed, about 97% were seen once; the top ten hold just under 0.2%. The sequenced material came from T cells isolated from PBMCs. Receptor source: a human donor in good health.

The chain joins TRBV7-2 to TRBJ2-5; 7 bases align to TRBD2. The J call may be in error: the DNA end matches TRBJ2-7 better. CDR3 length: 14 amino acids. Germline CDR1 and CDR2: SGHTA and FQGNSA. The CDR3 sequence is CASSFLAASYEQYF. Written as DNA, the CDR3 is TGTGCCAGCAGCTTCCTAGCGGCCTCCTACGAGCAGTACTTC.

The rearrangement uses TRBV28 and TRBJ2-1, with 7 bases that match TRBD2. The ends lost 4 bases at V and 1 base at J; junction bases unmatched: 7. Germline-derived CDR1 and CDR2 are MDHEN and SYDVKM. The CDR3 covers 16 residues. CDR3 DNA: TGTGCCAGCAGTTCCTCGGGGCGGGGGTCCTACAATGAGCAGTTCTTC. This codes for CASSSSGRGSYNEQFF.

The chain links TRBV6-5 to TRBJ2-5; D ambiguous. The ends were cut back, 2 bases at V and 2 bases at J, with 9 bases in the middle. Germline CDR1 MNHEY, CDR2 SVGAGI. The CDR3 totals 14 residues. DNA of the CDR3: TGTGCCAGCAGTTACAATGGCTTACAAGAGACCCAGTACTTC. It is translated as CASSYNGLQETQYF.

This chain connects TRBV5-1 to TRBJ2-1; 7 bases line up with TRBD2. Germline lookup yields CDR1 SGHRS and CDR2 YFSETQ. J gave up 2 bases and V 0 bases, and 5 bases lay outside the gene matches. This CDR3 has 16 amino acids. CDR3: CASSLDPSGAYNEQFF. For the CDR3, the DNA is TGCGCCAGCAGCTTGGATCCTAGCGGTGCCTACAATGAGCAGTTCTTC.

The CDR3 region is CASSFRPTLAGGPGETQYF. Here the CDR3 DNA reads TGCGCCAGCAGCTTTCGACCAACCCTGGCGGGAGGGCCGGGAGAGACCCAGTACTTC. The gene calls are TRBV5-1 and TRBJ2-5, with 9 bases lining up with TRBD2. V was pared by 2 bases and J by 4 bases, with 18 bases of the junction left unmatched. The CDR3 runs to 19 residues. The germline V gene has CDR1 SGHRS and CDR2 YFSETQ.